This is a list of T cell receptor beta chains from one sample in a study of CD8+CD57+ T cells in acquired aplastic anemia. TCRdb called the reads again in MiXCR, with one record for every CDR3 protein. This sample carries 150,000 to 200,000 distinct CDR3 sequences, just under 65% of them seen once, and the ten largest clones take 45%. Sequencing was performed on sorted CD4+, CD8+, or CD8+CD57+ T cells (not recorded which) from PBMCs. All receptors come from a human donor in good health. Each CDR3 is given with its conserved first and last residue. The D gene is left open where the match is weak. Not all rows give a size; the values are once, few, many and, for expanded clones, a class.

d_gene: TRBD1; j_gene: TRBJ1-6; v_gene: TRBV4-1; abundance: many; CDR3aa: CASSRLQGLESPLHF; CDR3nt: TGCGCCAGCAGCCGTTTACAGGGGCTCGAGTCACCCCTCCACTTT
d_gene: .; j_gene: TRBJ2-3; v_gene: TRBV19; abundance: many; CDR3aa: CASSMPGLRADTQYF; CDR3nt: TGTGCCAGTAGTATGCCGGGATTACGAGCAGATACGCAGTATTTT
d_gene: TRBD1; j_gene: TRBJ2-7; v_gene: TRBV20-1; abundance: few; CDR3aa: CSARDLGTGGREQYF; CDR3nt: TGCAGTGCTAGGGACTTAGGGACAGGGGGTCGCGAGCAGTACTTC
d_gene: TRBD2; j_gene: TRBJ2-1; v_gene: TRBV2; abundance: .; CDR3aa: CASSRLAGASEQFF; CDR3nt: TGTGCCAGCAGTCGACTAGCGGGAGCATCAGAGCAGTTCTTC
d_gene: TRBD2; j_gene: TRBJ2-4; v_gene: TRBV12-3/TRBV12-4; abundance: few; CDR3aa: CASSHGTSGRAKNIQYF; CDR3nt: TGTGCCAGCAGCCACGGGACTAGCGGGAGGGCCAAAAACATTCAGTACTTC
d_gene: .; j_gene: TRBJ1-1; v_gene: TRBV19; abundance: .; CDR3aa: CASSIERTEAFF; CDR3nt: TGTGCCAGTAGTATAGAGAGGACTGAAGCTTTCTTT
d_gene: .; j_gene: TRBJ2-5; v_gene: TRBV10-2; abundance: many; CDR3aa: CASLLGGQETQYF; CDR3nt: TGCGCCAGCCTCCTGGGAGGACAAGAGACCCAGTACTTC
d_gene: .; j_gene: TRBJ1-5; v_gene: TRBV24-1; abundance: few; CDR3aa: CASSEGQRDSNQPQHF; CDR3nt: TGTGCCAGCAGTGAAGGACAGCGGGACAGCAATCAGCCCCAGCATTTT
d_gene: .; j_gene: TRBJ1-1; v_gene: TRBV4-1; abundance: .; CDR3aa: CASSQQTTGSVTEAFF; CDR3nt: TGTGCCAGCAGCCAACAAACCACAGGGAGTGTAACTGAAGCTTTCTTT
d_gene: .; j_gene: TRBJ2-7; v_gene: TRBV2; abundance: .; CDR3aa: CASSPRDGPYEQYF; CDR3nt: TGTGCCAGCAGTCCCCGGGACGGCCCCTACGAGCAGTACTTC
d_gene: .; j_gene: TRBJ1-1; v_gene: TRBV20-1; abundance: once; CDR3aa: CSAREGFTEALF; CDR3nt: TGCAGTGCTCGAGAGGGATTCACTGAAGCTCTCTTT
d_gene: TRBD1; j_gene: TRBJ1-6; v_gene: TRBV6-5; abundance: .; CDR3aa: CASSYSGTGVSPLHF; CDR3nt: TGTGCCAGCAGTTACTCGGGGACAGGGGTTTCACCCCTCCACTTT
d_gene: .; j_gene: TRBJ2-5; v_gene: TRBV10-3; abundance: .; CDR3aa: CAVGGQIGVDQETQYF; CDR3nt: TGTGCCGTCGGCGGACAAATCGGAGTTGACCAAGAGACCCAGTACTTC
d_gene: TRBD1; j_gene: TRBJ2-4; v_gene: TRBV15; abundance: many; CDR3aa: CATSNTGGGKNIQYF; CDR3nt: TGTGCCACCAGCAACACAGGGGGAGGCAAAAACATTCAGTACTTC
d_gene: TRBD2; j_gene: TRBJ2-1; v_gene: TRBV20-1; abundance: once; CDR3aa: CSASPFSGGARDEQFF; CDR3nt: TGCAGTGCTAGCCCCTTTAGCGGGGGGGCTCGAGATGAGCAGTTCTTC
d_gene: TRBD2; j_gene: TRBJ2-7; v_gene: TRBV20-1; abundance: .; CDR3aa: CSARSGGSGGLEQYF; CDR3nt: TGCAGTGCTAGAAGTGGGGGTAGCGGGGGGCTCGAGCAGTACTTC
d_gene: .; j_gene: TRBJ1-3; v_gene: TRBV12-3/TRBV12-4; abundance: .; CDR3aa: CASRPGTYSGNTIYF; CDR3nt: TGTGCCAGCAGACCCGGGACATACTCTGGAAACACCATATATTTT
d_gene: TRBD2; j_gene: TRBJ2-1; v_gene: TRBV7-2; abundance: .; CDR3aa: CASSLRGRRYNEQFF; CDR3nt: TGTGCCAGCAGCTTACGCGGGAGAAGGTACAATGAGCAGTTCTTC
d_gene: TRBD1; j_gene: TRBJ2-2; v_gene: TRBV5-4; abundance: once; CDR3aa: CASSSGQVINTGELFF; CDR3nt: TGTGCCAGCAGCTCCGGACAGGTCATTAACACCGGGGAGCTGTTTTTT
d_gene: TRBD1; j_gene: TRBJ1-3; v_gene: TRBV7-3; abundance: many; CDR3aa: CASSDDRGLESPSGNTIYF; CDR3nt: TGTGCCAGCAGCGACGACAGGGGGCTAGAGTCGCCCTCTGGAAACACCATATATTTT
d_gene: .; j_gene: TRBJ2-5; v_gene: TRBV7-9; abundance: .; CDR3aa: CASSQRLETQYF; CDR3nt: TGTGCCAGCAGCCAACGACTAGAGACCCAGTACTTC
d_gene: .; j_gene: TRBJ2-7; v_gene: TRBV5-5; abundance: many; CDR3aa: CASSILVGSSSYEQYF; CDR3nt: TGTGCCAGCAGCATCCTGGTGGGATCTAGCTCCTACGAGCAGTACTTC
d_gene: .; j_gene: TRBJ2-7; v_gene: TRBV7-8; abundance: .; CDR3aa: CASSLVQGSYEQYF; CDR3nt: TGTGCCAGCAGCTTAGTTCAGGGTTCCTACGAGCAGTACTTC
d_gene: TRBD2; j_gene: TRBJ2-2; v_gene: TRBV2; abundance: many; CDR3aa: CASDLAGGATGELFF; CDR3nt: TGTGCCAGCGATCTGGCGGGAGGGGCCACCGGGGAGCTGTTTTTT
d_gene: TRBD1; j_gene: TRBJ1-1; v_gene: TRBV19; abundance: many; CDR3aa: CASKTGALEAFF; CDR3nt: TGTGCCAGTAAAACAGGGGCCCTTGAAGCTTTCTTT
d_gene: TRBD2; j_gene: TRBJ2-3; v_gene: TRBV7-2; abundance: .; CDR3aa: CASSQGLLAGGSGRTDTQYF; CDR3nt: TGTGCCAGCAGCCAAGGACTCCTAGCGGGGGGATCGGGCCGCACAGATACGCAGTATTTT
d_gene: TRBD2; j_gene: TRBJ2-2; v_gene: TRBV7-7; abundance: many; CDR3aa: CASSPWGGMSAGELFF; CDR3nt: TGTGCTAGCAGCCCCTGGGGAGGGATGAGCGCCGGGGAGCTGTTTTTT
d_gene: .; j_gene: TRBJ2-7; v_gene: TRBV20-1; abundance: .; CDR3aa: CSAHVLQQGMLPYEQYF; CDR3nt: TGCAGTGCTCACGTTTTACAGCAGGGAATGCTCCCCTACGAGCAGTACTTC
d_gene: .; j_gene: TRBJ1-2; v_gene: TRBV10-3; abundance: .; CDR3aa: CAIRGGGAYGYTF; CDR3nt: TGTGCCATCAGAGGGGGAGGGGCCTATGGCTACACCTTC
d_gene: TRBD1; j_gene: TRBJ2-1; v_gene: TRBV5-1; abundance: many; CDR3aa: CASSTTGAGEQFF; CDR3nt: TGCGCCAGCAGCACGACAGGGGCGGGGGAGCAGTTCTTC
d_gene: TRBD2; j_gene: TRBJ2-7; v_gene: TRBV6-6; abundance: many; CDR3aa: CASSYSGTIGSYEQYF; CDR3nt: TGTGCCAGCAGTTACTCGGGGACTATAGGGAGCTACGAGCAGTACTTC
d_gene: TRBD2; j_gene: TRBJ2-3; v_gene: TRBV6-2/TRBV6-3; abundance: many; CDR3aa: CASTWDPTSGTEDTQYF; CDR3nt: TGTGCCAGCACGTGGGACCCGACTAGCGGGACTGAAGATACGCAGTATTTT
d_gene: .; j_gene: TRBJ2-2; v_gene: TRBV19; abundance: many; CDR3aa: CASSIELATGELFF; CDR3nt: TGTGCCAGTAGTATAGAACTAGCAACCGGGGAGCTGTTTTTT
d_gene: .; j_gene: TRBJ1-2; v_gene: TRBV10-3; abundance: .; CDR3aa: CAITDNSGGYTF; CDR3nt: TGTGCCATCACAGACAACTCGGGTGGCTACACCTTC
d_gene: .; j_gene: TRBJ2-3; v_gene: TRBV25-1; abundance: .; CDR3aa: CASTEGFADTQYF; CDR3nt: TGTGCCAGCACTGAGGGGTTTGCAGATACGCAGTATTTT
d_gene: .; j_gene: TRBJ2-7; v_gene: TRBV25-1; abundance: .; CDR3aa: CASSDDGEQYF; CDR3nt: TGTGCCAGCAGTGATGATGGCGAGCAGTACTTC
d_gene: .; j_gene: TRBJ1-1; v_gene: TRBV3-1; abundance: .; CDR3aa: CASSNTWSPEAFF; CDR3nt: TGTGCCAGCAGTAACACGTGGTCCCCTGAAGCTTTCTTT
d_gene: TRBD2; j_gene: TRBJ2-1; v_gene: TRBV24-1; abundance: many; CDR3aa: CATSDSTSGTWSEQFF; CDR3nt: TGTGCCACCAGTGATTCGACTAGCGGGACTTGGAGTGAGCAGTTCTTC
d_gene: .; j_gene: TRBJ1-2; v_gene: TRBV29-1; abundance: .; CDR3aa: CSALPPGDRGYTF; CDR3nt: TGCAGCGCCCTACCCCCCGGGGATCGTGGCTACACCTTC
d_gene: TRBD2; j_gene: TRBJ2-1; v_gene: TRBV15; abundance: many; CDR3aa: CATGTSVYNEQFF; CDR3nt: TGTGCCACCGGAACTAGCGTATACAATGAGCAGTTCTTC
d_gene: .; j_gene: TRBJ2-1; v_gene: TRBV24-1; abundance: once; CDR3aa: CATSDSVGGQVDEQFF; CDR3nt: TGTGCCACCAGTGACTCCGTAGGAGGGCAGGTCGATGAGCAGTTCTTC